These 17 T cell receptor beta chains share one sample of origin, sequenced in a study of metastatic and nonmetastatic thyroid tumors. Thyroid surgery was performed in patients who had received no treatment beforehand. Through MiXCR, TCRdb re-clonotyped the PCR reads. The data contain tens of thousands of clones, around 13% of them singletons. Specimen: tumor tissue. These receptors were taken from a female donor with papillary thyroid cancer or a benign thyroid nodule (not recorded which). Some clones in this sample may be carry-over from other donors' samples.

This clone showed up many times. This chain uses TRBV6-1 with TRBJ1-2, with D unresolved. The CDR3 is made up of 12 amino acids. Germline CDR1 MNHNS, CDR2 SASEGT. The V gene lost 4 bases and the J gene lost 4 bases, with 7 bases spanning the gap. CDR3 bases: TGTGCCAGCAGTGTGCAGGTCTATGGCTACACCTTC. Protein sequence: CASSVQVYGYTF.

This clone has ten or more counts. The V call is TRBV12-3 or TRBV12-4, the J call TRBJ2-7; tentative D call: TRBD2 (6 bases). V was clipped by 8 bases and J by 3 bases, with 11 bases between them. The CDR3 runs 12 residues. CDR3: CASRRRGYEQYF. CDR3 nucleotides: TGTGCCAGCCGGAGGAGGGGCTACGAGCAGTACTTC.

This clone was found many times. The V call is TRBV24-1, the J call TRBJ1-4; possible D gene TRBD1, 5 bases. Germline V lookup: CDR1 KGHDR, CDR2 SFDVKD. The CDR3 consists of 14 residues. Trimming pared 6 bases from V and 2 bases from J, leaving 9 bases between. CDR3 residues: CATSSSGTNEKLFF. Written as DNA, the CDR3 is TGTGCCACCAGTTCGTCAGGGACTAATGAAAAACTGTTTTTT.

In its sample, this clone was seen a few times. The chain links TRBV29-1 to TRBJ2-5; no clear D gene. Trimming shortened V by 3 bases and J by 3 bases, and 14 bases separated the two germline ends. The CDR3 sequence is 14 residues long. Germline CDR1 and CDR2: SQVTM and ANQGSEA. CDR3 bases: TGCAGCGTTGAGTCGGCGGAGTTAAAAGAGACCCAGTACTTC. Protein sequence: CSVESAELKETQYF.

This clone was seen many times. The CDR3 nucleotides read TGTGCCAGCAGCACCTGGATGGGGTTGGATCAGCCCCAGCATTTT. Its translation is CASSTWMGLDQPQHF. The V gene is TRBV7-8, the J gene TRBJ1-5; D is undetermined. V lost 5 bases to trimming and J lost 5 bases, with 16 bases between them. Looked up from germline, CDR1 is SGHVS and CDR2 is FQNEAQ. The CDR3 spans 15 residues.

This clone was recorded many times. The V gene is TRBV5-1, the J gene TRBJ2-7, with 13 nucleotides matching TRBD2. Germline V gene sequence: CDR1 SGHRS, CDR2 YFSETQ. V trimming: 3 bases; J trimming: 6 bases; junction bases outside the gene matches: 6. The CDR3 spans 15 residues. CDR3 DNA sequence: TGCGCCAGCAGCTGGACTAGCGGGAGAATAGGCGAGCAGTACTTC. It specifies CASSWTSGRIGEQYF.

V is TRBV3-1 and J is TRBJ2-1, with D possibly being TRBD2 (5 bases). V lost 5 bases and J 7 bases, leaving 21 bases between the germline ends. CDR1 and CDR2 from the germline V gene are LGHDT and YNNKEL (reference sequence). This CDR3 comprises 16 residues. The CDR3 bases are TGTGCCAGCAGCGCCCGGTGGTCATCTAGCTTTAATGAGCAGTTCTTC. Amino acids: CASSARWSSSFNEQFF.

A note on this clone: A much larger clonotype is one base distant, so this may be a read error. The gene calls are TRBV9 and TRBJ2-3; D is unresolved. Trimming removed 4 bases at V and 5 bases at J, with 17 bases between. The CDR3 covers 15 residues. Germline lookup yields CDR1 SGDLS and CDR2 YYNGEE. The CDR3 spells CASSPAEVYEDTQYF. CDR3 bases: TGTGCCAGCAGCCCAGCAGAAGTCTATGAAGATACGCAGTATTTT. Full variable domain (outside the CDR3, taken from reference TRBV9 and TRBJ2-3): DSGVTQTPKHLITATGQRVTLRCSPRSGDLSVYWYQQSLDQGLQFLIQYYNGEERAKGNILERFSAQQFPDLHSELNLSSLELGDSALYFCASSPAEVYEDTQYFGPGTRLTVL.

V usage is TRBV5-5 and J usage is TRBJ2-1, with D unresolved. This CDR3 has 12 amino acids. Trimming cost V 6 bases and J 3 bases, with 7 bases left between them. CDR1 is SGHKS, CDR2 YYEKEE, per germline (reference sequence). The CDR3: CASKPDYNEQFF. The CDR3 DNA follows: TGTGCCAGCAAACCGGACTACAATGAGCAGTTCTTC.

This clone appeared many times. V is TRBV20-1 and J is TRBJ1-5; D is perhaps TRBD1 (6 bases). The V gene lost 3 bases and the J gene lost 1 base, with 19 bases spanning the gap. Germline values: CDR1 DFQATT, CDR2 SNEGSKA (reference sequence). CDR3 length: 17 amino acids. CDR3 sequence reads: CSARSGTGARSNQPQHF. CDR3 coding DNA: TGCAGTGCTAGGTCCGGGACGGGGGCACGGAGCAATCAGCCCCAGCATTTT.

The sample holds a few counts of this clone. V gene TRBV5-4 combines with J gene TRBJ2-5; 12 nucleotides align to TRBD1. Germline V gene lookup returns CDR1 SGHNT and CDR2 YYREEE (reference sequence). The CDR3 sequence is 17 residues long. V lost 0 bases to trimming and J lost 5 bases; unmatched junction nucleotides: 8. CDR3 bases: TGTGCCAGCAGCTTGGAGGGACAGGGGGCGCGCGGGGAGACCCAGTACTTC. This codes for CASSLEGQGARGETQYF.

This clone was seen many times. The genes are TRBV27 and TRBJ2-7; D is uncertain. Germline V gives CDR1 MNHEY, CDR2 SMNVEV (reference sequence). The CDR3 totals 15 residues. V lost 0 bases and J 2 bases, leaving 11 bases between the germline ends. This chain's CDR3 is CASSLSVGRTYEQYF. The DNA of the CDR3 is TGTGCCAGCAGTTTATCGGTAGGCAGAACCTACGAGCAGTACTTC.

The table lists this clone with a count of one. A much larger clone lies one base from this, so it may be a read error. The sample carries other DNA sequences with the same CDR3. V usage is TRBV4-2 and J usage is TRBJ1-2; D gene unclear. Germline assignment: CDR1 LGHNA and CDR2 YNFKEQ. This CDR3 is 19 amino acids long. The CDR3 DNA follows: TGTGCCAGCAGCCCCGCCGGGGTTCTCGTAGGCATACTTAACTATGGTTACACCTTC. Translation gives CASSPAGVLVGILNYGYTF.

This clone showed up just a few times. This sequence joins TRBV5-4 and TRBJ2-1; TRBD2 aligns across 9 bases. The V gene's germline CDR1 is SGHNT and CDR2 YYREEE (reference sequence). With 4 bases clipped from V and 0 bases from J, the junction kept 8 bases outside the gene matches. The CDR3 has 17 residues. CDR3 sequence (DNA): TGTGCCAGCAGCAGTGATAGCGGGAGAAGCTCCTACAATGAGCAGTTCTTC. Translation: CASSSDSGRSSYNEQFF.

Many counts were recorded for this clone. This rearrangement joins TRBV20-1 to TRBJ1-4; TRBD1 is a possible D gene (6 bases). V was clipped by 3 bases and J by 5 bases, with 13 bases between them. This CDR3 region has 14 residues. Germline CDR1 DFQATT, CDR2 SNEGSKA (reference sequence). The CDR3 bases are TGCAGTGCTAGGACTCCTGGACAGAATGAAAAACTGTTTTTT. Residues: CSARTPGQNEKLFF.

This clone occurred many times. This chain connects TRBV12-5 to TRBJ2-3, with TRBD1 matching over 7 bases. V dropped 6 bases and J dropped 2; count of bases not matched to a gene: 5. Germline-derived CDR1 and CDR2 are LGHNT and FRNRAP. The CDR3 covers 14 residues. The CDR3 DNA follows: TGTGCTAGTGGACCACAGGGGTACACAGATACGCAGTATTTT. It yields the protein CASGPQGYTDTQYF.

This clone was seen only a few times. A much larger clone differs from this one at a single base, so this may be a read error. J is TRBJ2-2 and V is TRBV2, with D tentatively TRBD1 (6 bases). V was clipped by 8 bases and J by 7 bases, with 14 bases between them. There are 13 residues in the CDR3. The germline V gene encodes CDR1 SNHLY and CDR2 FYNNEI. The CDR3 protein is CASHGQLVGELFF. The CDR3 nucleotides read TGTGCCAGCCACGGACAGCTGGTCGGGGAGCTGTTTTTT.